Below, 21 T cell receptor beta chains from the same sample are listed, as sequenced in a study of T cell responses to AZD1222 COVID-19 vaccine. Only in-frame clones appear in the TCRdb table, and some are missing; sequencing was by immunoSEQ multiplex PCR. The data contain more than 140,000 clones, approximately 88% of them singletons. The sample consisted of peripheral blood, taken on day 0 of AZD1222 vaccination. Source of these receptors: an adult in good health.

This clone was counted once. J is TRBJ2-7 and V is TRBV28, with 9 bases identical to TRBD1. Germline CDR1 and CDR2: MDHEN and SYDVKM. Trimming removed 9 bases from V and 5 bases from J; junction bases left unmatched: 8. The CDR3 is made up of 13 amino acids. CDR3: CASETGGLHEQYF. The CDR3 DNA reads TGTGCCAGTGAGACAGGGGGACTCCACGAGCAGTACTTC.

This rearrangement joins TRBV18 to TRBJ2-2; 9 bases are a match to TRBD2. This CDR3 is built from 16 residues. V shed 0 bases and J 5 bases; nucleotides not matched to a gene: 4. Germline-derived CDR1 and CDR2 are KGHSH and LQKENI. The DNA of the CDR3 is TGTGCCAGCTCACCACCTAGCGGGAGAGGGACCGGGGAGCTGTTTTTT. It translates to CASSPPSGRGTGELFF.

Only one count was recorded for this clone. The chain joins TRBV6-6 to TRBJ1-4; D ambiguous. This CDR3 contains 13 residues. Germline CDR1 and CDR2: MNHNY and SVGAGI (reference sequence). V was clipped by 8 bases and J by 0 bases, with 7 bases between them. CDR3 sequence (DNA): TGTGCCAGCCAGAGAACAACTAATGAAAAACTGTTTTTT. Its protein product is CASQRTTNEKLFF.

The genes are TRBV5-4 and TRBJ2-3, with TRBD1 identical over 9 bases. CDR3 size: 12 residues. The germline V gene encodes CDR1 SGHNT and CDR2 YYREEE (reference sequence). Trimming at V came to 0 bases and at J to 14 bases, leaving 4 bases not matched to a gene. CDR3 loop: CASSLGDRVRYF. The CDR3 DNA reads TGTGCCAGCAGCTTGGGGGACAGGGTGCGGTATTTT.

V gene TRBV7-9 combines with J gene TRBJ2-7; D remains ambiguous. CDR1 and CDR2 (germline): SEHNR, FQNEAQ (reference sequence). Trimming pared 3 bases from V and 11 bases from J, leaving 11 bases between. This CDR3 comprises 11 residues. The DNA for the CDR3 is TGTGCCAGCAGCTTCGACACGGAGAAGTACTTC. Translated: CASSFDTEKYF.

This chain links TRBV5-1 with TRBJ2-5; D unresolved. V was shortened by 4 bases and J by 3 bases, with 13 bases between the two germline ends. Germline V CDR1 and CDR2: SGHRS, YFSETQ. The CDR3 sequence is 14 residues long. CDR3 in DNA: TGCGCCAGCAGCCAGGTTGAAACGAAAGAGACCCAGTACTTC. Translation gives CASSQVETKETQYF.

V is TRBV15 and J is TRBJ2-3; D gene uncertain. CDR1 LNHNV and CDR2 YYDKDF come from the germline V gene (reference sequence). The CDR3 totals 14 residues. Deletions cut 3 bases from V and 3 bases from J, with 10 bases between. CDR3 DNA: TGTGCCACCAGCAGGCCCTTGAAAACAGATACGCAGTATTTT. As protein: CATSRPLKTDTQYF.

J is TRBJ1-1 and V is TRBV18, with unresolved D. The germline V and J ends were trimmed by 3 bases and 5 bases, with 10 bases remaining between them. Germline values: CDR1 KGHSH, CDR2 LQKENI. The CDR3 extends over 13 amino acids. CDR3 in amino acids: CASSPLSGTEAFF. For the CDR3, the DNA is TGTGCCAGCTCACCTCTCAGTGGGACTGAAGCTTTCTTT. Looking up the rest from reference TRBV18 and TRBJ1-1 gives the full variable domain: NAGVMQNPRHLVRRRGQEARLRCSPMKGHSHVYWYRQLPEEGLKFMVYLQKENIIDESGMPKERFSAEFPKEGPSILRIQQVVRGDSAAYFCASSPLSGTEAFFGQGTRLTVV.

The V call is TRBV4-2, the J call TRBJ1-4; possibly TRBD1 for D (5 bases). Trimming removed 0 bases from V and 8 bases from J, with 16 bases in between. The CDR3 totals 16 residues. Germline assignment: CDR1 LGHNA and CDR2 YNFKEQ. This chain's CDR3 is CASSQDRGGAREKLFF. Written as DNA, the CDR3 is TGTGCCAGCAGCCAAGATAGGGGTGGTGCACGGGAAAAACTGTTTTTT.

The CDR3 reads CASSSLPNQPQHF. The CDR3 DNA sequence: TGTGCCAGCAGTAGCCTTCCCAATCAGCCCCAGCATTTT. The chain joins TRBV6-2 or TRBV6-3 to TRBJ1-5; D remains ambiguous. The germline V and J ends were trimmed by 5 bases and 3 bases, with 8 bases remaining between them. This CDR3 is 13 amino acids long. CDR1 and CDR2 (germline): MNHEY, SVGEGT.

This sequence joins TRBV4-1 and TRBJ1-1; D remains unclear. The germline V gene encodes CDR1 MGHRA and CDR2 YSYEKL. The CDR3 runs 16 residues. V was clipped by 1 base and J by 4 bases, with 16 bases between them. The CDR3 DNA follows: TGCGCCAGCAGCCAAGGGACGGTAGAATGGAGCACTGAAGCTTTCTTT. This translates into CASSQGTVEWSTEAFF.

The J gene is TRBJ2-1, the V gene TRBV15; maybe TRBD1 (6 bases). Germline assignment: CDR1 LNHNV and CDR2 YYDKDF (reference sequence). V was cut by 3 bases and J by 7 bases, with 16 bases left in between. The CDR3 spans 15 residues. The DNA of the CDR3 is TGTGCCACCAGCAGGGGGGCTAGGTCTTCGAATGAGCAGTTCTTC. It codes for CATSRGARSSNEQFF.

The chain couples TRBV7-2 to TRBJ2-3; no reliable D call. The germline CDR1 and CDR2 sequences are SGHTA and FQGNSA. V was shortened by 1 base and J by 5 bases, with 7 bases between the two germline ends. The CDR3 is 13 amino acids. The CDR3 loop is CASSLGPEDTQYF. The DNA for the CDR3 is TGTGCCAGCAGCTTAGGTCCTGAAGATACGCAGTATTTT.

This clone was seen once. The rearrangement uses TRBV4-3 and TRBJ1-1; 9 bases fit TRBD1. The junction had 4 bases not matched to a gene; V was cut back by 2 bases and J by 3 bases. The CDR3 totals 15 residues. In germline, CDR1 is LGHNA, CDR2 YSLEER. Written as DNA, the CDR3 is TGCGCCAGCAGCCAAATGACAGGGGGGGACACTGAAGCTTTCTTT. It is translated as CASSQMTGGDTEAFF.

V gene TRBV7-3 combines with J gene TRBJ1-5; D gene uncertain. The germline gives CDR1 SGHTA, CDR2 FQGTGA. Trimming took off 2 bases at V and 0 bases at J, with 2 bases between the two ends. The CDR3 is 13 residues long. This CDR3 reads CASSLASNQPQHF. The CDR3 DNA follows: TGTGCCAGCAGCTTAGCTAGCAATCAGCCCCAGCATTTT. The entire variable domain, with the rest obtained from reference TRBV7-3 and TRBJ1-5, is as follows: GAGVSQTPSNKVTEKGKYVELRCDPISGHTALYWYRQSLGQGPEFLIYFQGTGAADDSGLPNDRFFAVRPEGSVSTLKIQRTERGDSAVYLCASSLASNQPQHFGDGTRLSIL.

The V and J genes are TRBV5-4 and TRBJ2-5, with 8 bases fitting TRBD1. V lost 6 bases, J lost 4 bases, and 14 bases stayed unmatched. The CDR3 contains 16 residues. Germline V CDR1 and CDR2: SGHNT, YYREEE (reference sequence). This CDR3 reads CASTTLIQGGRETQYF. CDR3 bases: TGTGCCAGCACCACTCTTATACAGGGGGGCCGAGAGACCCAGTACTTC.

This chain connects TRBV9 to TRBJ2-2, with 7 bases matching TRBD2. From germline, CDR1 is SGDLS and CDR2 YYNGEE. The CDR3 covers 20 residues. Unmatched junction bases numbered 18, after V lost 0 bases and J lost 4 bases. This CDR3 is CASSVGLAGGAGVGTGELFF. CDR3 bases: TGTGCCAGCAGCGTAGGACTAGCCGGAGGAGCTGGGGTAGGCACCGGGGAGCTGTTTTTT.

The CDR3 sequence: CASSHLRGQLGESFF. Written as DNA, the CDR3 is TGCGCCAGCAGTCACCTCCGAGGCCAGCTAGGTGAGTCTTTCTTT. The chain joins TRBV23-1 to TRBJ1-1; D is undetermined. TRBV23-1 is an open reading frame whose function is uncertain. The CDR3 has 15 amino acids. V was shortened by 3 bases and J by 12 bases, with 23 bases between the two germline ends.

This clone has a single count. This sequence joins TRBV2 and TRBJ2-5; 8 positions agree with TRBD2. The J segment lost 7 bases and the V segment lost 7 bases, leaving 8 bases of the junction unmatched. CDR1 and CDR2 from the germline V gene are SNHLY and FYNNEI. This CDR3 is built from 13 residues. The DNA of the CDR3 is TGTGCCAGCATCCCGGGACTAGATGGGACCCAGTACTTC. Protein: CASIPGLDGTQYF.

The chain recombines TRBV6-6 with TRBJ1-2; D not certain. The germline gives CDR1 MNHNY, CDR2 SVGAGI (reference sequence). CDR3 length: 13 residues. Trimming took 3 bases from V and 1 from J, leaving 6 bases between them. The CDR3, as DNA: TGTGCCAGCAGTTATCCCGGTAACTATGGCTACACCTTC. It yields the protein CASSYPGNYGYTF.

This clone was observed a handful of times. The V call is TRBV6-2 or TRBV6-3, the J call TRBJ2-1; a possible D gene is TRBD1 (7 bases). The CDR3 extends over 11 amino acids. Germline lookup yields CDR1 MNHEY and CDR2 SVGEGT. V was shortened by 6 bases and J by 9 bases, with 9 bases between the two germline ends. The CDR3 bases are TGTGCCAGCAGCCAGGGGGGTGAGCAGTTCTTC. Translated: CASSQGGEQFF.